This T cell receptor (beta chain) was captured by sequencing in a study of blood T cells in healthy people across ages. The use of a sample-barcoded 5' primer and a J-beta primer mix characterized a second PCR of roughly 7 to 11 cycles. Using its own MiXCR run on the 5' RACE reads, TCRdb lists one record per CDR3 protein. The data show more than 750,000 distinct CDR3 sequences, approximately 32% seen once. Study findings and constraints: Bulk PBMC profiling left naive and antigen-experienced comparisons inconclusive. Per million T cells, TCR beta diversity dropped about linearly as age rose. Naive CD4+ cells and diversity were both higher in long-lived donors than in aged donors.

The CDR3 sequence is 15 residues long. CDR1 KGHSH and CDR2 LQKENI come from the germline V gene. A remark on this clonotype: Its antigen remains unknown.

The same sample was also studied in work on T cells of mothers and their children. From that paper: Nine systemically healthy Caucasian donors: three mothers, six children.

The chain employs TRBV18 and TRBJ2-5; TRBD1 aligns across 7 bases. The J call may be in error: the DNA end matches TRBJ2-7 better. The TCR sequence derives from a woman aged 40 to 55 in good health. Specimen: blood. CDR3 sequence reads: CASSGTTGSRDEQYF. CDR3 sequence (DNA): TGTGCCAGCTCAGGAACGACAGGGTCCCGGGACGAGCAGTACTTC.